The 8 T cell receptor beta chains reported below all come from one sample, sequenced in a study of blood T cell repertoires in COVID-19. The protocol was immunoSEQ multiplex PCR, while the TCRdb copy is restricted to in-frame clones and leaves out a portion. Of fewer than 85,000 clones detected, more than 70% appear once; the ten largest clones hold roughly 4.6%. The specimen was peripheral blood. The receptors come from a man older than 75 with acute or convalescent COVID-19.

The chain has TRBV12-5 and TRBJ1-1; D call uncertain. The CDR3 covers 13 residues. Trimming took off 2 bases at V and 7 bases at J, with 11 bases between the two ends. The germline gives CDR1 LGHNT, CDR2 FRNRAP. Here the CDR3 DNA reads TGTGCTAGTGGTTTGCAGGAAGGTAGTGAAGCTTTCTTT. It codes for CASGLQEGSEAFF.

The genes are TRBV5-6 and TRBJ1-5, with TRBD1 matching over 10 bases. With V trimmed by 4 bases and J by 4 bases, 11 bases remained unmatched. CDR3 length: 17 amino acids. Germline-derived CDR1 and CDR2 are SGHDT and YYEEEE. The CDR3 sequence: CASSQRQGANRNQPQHF. The CDR3 bases are TGTGCCAGCAGCCAGAGACAGGGGGCGAATCGTAATCAGCCCCAGCATTTT.

CDR3 in DNA: TGTGCCAGCAGCTTTTTAGTAGGACAGGGCACTGAAGCTTTCTTT. Amino acids: CASSFLVGQGTEAFF. The V call is TRBV9, the J call TRBJ1-1; 8 nucleotides align to TRBD1. CDR1 SGDLS and CDR2 YYNGEE come from the germline V gene. V was pared by 4 bases and J by 4 bases, with 9 bases of the junction left unmatched. The CDR3 contains 15 residues.

The J gene is TRBJ2-3, the V gene TRBV6-4, with D tentatively TRBD1 (5 bases). CDR1 MRHNA and CDR2 SNTAGT come from the germline V gene. Trimming pared 4 bases from V and 3 bases from J, leaving 11 bases between. The CDR3 loop spans 14 amino acids. Here the CDR3 reads CASSGGSGTDTQYF. For the CDR3, the DNA is TGTGCCAGCAGTGGAGGTTCAGGGACAGATACGCAGTATTTT.

The chain uses TRBV6-1 and TRBJ1-3; tentatively, D is TRBD1 (5 bases). Germline values: CDR1 MNHNS, CDR2 SASEGT. The CDR3 sequence is 15 residues long. Trimming removed 2 bases from V and 2 bases from J, with 10 bases in between. The CDR3 nucleotides are TGTGCCAGCAGTGAACCTCAGGGTCCTGGAAACACCATATATTTT. Its protein is CASSEPQGPGNTIYF.

The J gene is TRBJ2-2, the V gene TRBV7-9, with 7 bases identical to TRBD2. This CDR3 comprises 17 residues. CDR1 and CDR2 from the germline V gene are SEHNR and FQNEAQ (reference sequence). J gave up 5 bases and V 5 bases, and 14 bases lay outside the gene matches. The CDR3 spells CASSPNWGGAGTGELFF. CDR3 coding DNA: TGTGCCAGCAGCCCCAACTGGGGGGGAGCGGGAACCGGGGAGCTGTTTTTT.

This chain uses TRBV28 with TRBJ2-7; 7 nucleotides agree with TRBD1. V lost 6 bases and J lost 4; bases outside the gene matches: 12. CDR1 is MDHEN, CDR2 SYDVKM, per germline. The CDR3 is 15 amino acids. The CDR3 region is CASSPGQAPLYEQYF. The CDR3 nucleotides read TGTGCCAGCAGCCCCGGACAGGCACCTTTATACGAGCAGTACTTC.

The chain recombines TRBV10-1 with TRBJ2-1; 10 nucleotides align to TRBD2. Germline assignment: CDR1 WNHNN and CDR2 SYGVQD (reference sequence). This CDR3 has 16 amino acids. V was pared by 4 bases and J by 4 bases, with 7 bases of the junction left unmatched. This CDR3 reads CASSGPAGGLYNEQFF. The CDR3, as DNA: TGCGCCAGCAGTGGGCCAGCGGGAGGGCTATACAATGAGCAGTTCTTC.